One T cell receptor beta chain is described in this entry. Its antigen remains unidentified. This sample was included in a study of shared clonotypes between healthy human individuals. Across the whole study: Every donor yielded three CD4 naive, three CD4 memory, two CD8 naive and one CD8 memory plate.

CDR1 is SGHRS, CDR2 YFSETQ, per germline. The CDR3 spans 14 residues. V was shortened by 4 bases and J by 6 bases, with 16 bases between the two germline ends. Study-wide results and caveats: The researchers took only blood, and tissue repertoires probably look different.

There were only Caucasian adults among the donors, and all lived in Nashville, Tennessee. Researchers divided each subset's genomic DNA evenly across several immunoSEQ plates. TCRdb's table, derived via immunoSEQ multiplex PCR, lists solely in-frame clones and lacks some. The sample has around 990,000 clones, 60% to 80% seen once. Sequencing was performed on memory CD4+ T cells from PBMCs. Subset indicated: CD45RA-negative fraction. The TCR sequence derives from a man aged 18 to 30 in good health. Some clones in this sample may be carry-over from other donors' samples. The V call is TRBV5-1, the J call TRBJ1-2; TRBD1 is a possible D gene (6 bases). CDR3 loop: CASSIPTGPHGYTF. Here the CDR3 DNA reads TGCGCCAGCAGCATACCGACAGGCCCCCATGGCTACACCTTC.